The 5 T cell receptor beta chains presented below share a single source sample, sequenced in a study of cytomegalovirus exposure and HLA in healthy donors. PCR employed 60 Vbeta and 13 Jbeta primers. Sequenced by immunoSEQ multiplex PCR; TCRdb stores in-frame clones only, minus some. The top ten clones hold under 1.5% of a sample with about 160,000 clones, more than 65% of them seen once. The sample was PBMCs. The receptor set was obtained from a man aged 45-65 years in good health and CMV-seropositive.

This chain connects TRBV28 to TRBJ1-6; D not certain. The length of the CDR3 is 16 residues. Trimming removed 6 bases at V and 7 bases at J, with 19 bases between. Germline loops: CDR1 MDHEN, CDR2 SYDVKM. CDR3 DNA: TGTGCCAGCAGACCCTTCGTGGGCAGAACAAATTCACCCCTCCACTTT. This codes for CASRPFVGRTNSPLHF. The entire variable domain, with the rest obtained from reference TRBV28 and TRBJ1-6, is as follows: DVKVTQSSRYLVKRTGEKVFLECVQDMDHENMFWYRQDPGLGLRLIYFSYDVKMKEKGDIPEGYSVSREKKERFSLILESASTNQTSMYLCASRPFVGRTNSPLHFGNGTRLTVT.

This clone occurred once. The V call is TRBV19, the J call TRBJ2-1; D is possibly TRBD2 (5 bases). The ends were cut back, 3 bases at V and 8 bases at J, with 14 bases in the middle. This CDR3 has 14 residues. CDR1 and CDR2 from the germline V gene are LNHDA and SQIVND (reference sequence). CDR3 bases: TGTGCCAGTAGTATCGCCACTAGTATCGATGAGCAGTTCTTC. Encoded protein: CASSIATSIDEQFF.

This clone has a single count. The rearrangement uses TRBV19 and TRBJ2-3, with TRBD2 matching over 13 bases. This CDR3 is built from 16 residues. Germline V gene sequence: CDR1 LNHDA, CDR2 SQIVND (reference sequence). The junction had 7 bases not matched to a gene; V was cut back by 10 bases and J by 0 bases. CDR3 DNA sequence: TGTGCCACCGGACTAGCGGGGGCCTTTAGCACAGATACGCAGTATTTT. It specifies CATGLAGAFSTDTQYF.

This chain uses TRBV5-4 with TRBJ2-7; the match to TRBD1 covers 7 bases. Germline values: CDR1 SGHNT, CDR2 YYREEE (reference sequence). The length of the CDR3 is 13 residues. J gave up 5 bases and V 2 bases, and 4 bases lay outside the gene matches. The CDR3 here is CASSLYRGHEQYF. CDR3 in DNA: TGTGCCAGCAGCTTATACAGGGGCCACGAGCAGTACTTC. The full variable domain, rest sourced from reference TRBV5-4 and TRBJ2-7, is ETGVTQSPTHLIKTRGQQVTLRCSSQSGHNTVSWYQQALGQGPQFIFQYYREEENGRGNFPPRFSGLQFPNYSSELNVNALELDDSALYLCASSLYRGHEQYFGPGTRLTVT.

For this clone: The junction shows a germline mismatch at one end, possibly a read error. V gene TRBV5-1 combines with J gene TRBJ2-5, with D maybe TRBD1 (6 bases). The CDR3 has 13 amino acids. Germline CDR1 reads SGHRS; CDR2 reads YFSETQ. In DNA form, the CDR3 reads TGCGCCAGCAGATTGGACAGTCTGGAGACCCAGTACTTC. Protein sequence: CASRLDSLETQYF.